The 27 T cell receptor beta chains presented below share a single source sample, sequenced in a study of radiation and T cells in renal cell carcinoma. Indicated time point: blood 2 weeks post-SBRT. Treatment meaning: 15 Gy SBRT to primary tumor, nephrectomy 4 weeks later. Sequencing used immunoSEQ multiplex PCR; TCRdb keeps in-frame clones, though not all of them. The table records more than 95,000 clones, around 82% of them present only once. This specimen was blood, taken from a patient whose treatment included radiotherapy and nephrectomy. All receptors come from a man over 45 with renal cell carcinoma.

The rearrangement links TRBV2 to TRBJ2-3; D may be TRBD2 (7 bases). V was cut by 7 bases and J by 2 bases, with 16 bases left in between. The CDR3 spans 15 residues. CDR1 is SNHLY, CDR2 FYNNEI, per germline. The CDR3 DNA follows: TGTGCCAGCACCGAAGGGGGGGGTCCCACAGATACGCAGTATTTT. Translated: CASTEGGGPTDTQYF.

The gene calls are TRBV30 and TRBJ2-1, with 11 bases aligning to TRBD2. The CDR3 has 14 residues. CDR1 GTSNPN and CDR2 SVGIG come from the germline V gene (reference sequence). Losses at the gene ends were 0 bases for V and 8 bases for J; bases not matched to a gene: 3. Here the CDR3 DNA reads TGTGCCTGGAGTGTAACTAGCGGGAGCCATGAGCAGTTCTTC. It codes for CAWSVTSGSHEQFF.

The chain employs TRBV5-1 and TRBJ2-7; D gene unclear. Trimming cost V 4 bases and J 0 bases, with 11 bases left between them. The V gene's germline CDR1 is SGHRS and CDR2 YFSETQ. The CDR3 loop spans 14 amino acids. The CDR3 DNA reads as TGCGCCAGCAGCCTAAGCGCAATCTCCTACGAGCAGTACTTC. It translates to CASSLSAISYEQYF.

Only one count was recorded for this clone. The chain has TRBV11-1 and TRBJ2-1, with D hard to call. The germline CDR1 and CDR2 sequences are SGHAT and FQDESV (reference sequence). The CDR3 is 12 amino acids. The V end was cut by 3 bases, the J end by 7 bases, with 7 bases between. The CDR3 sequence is CASSFQVNEQFF. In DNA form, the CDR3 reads TGTGCCAGCAGCTTTCAGGTGAATGAGCAGTTCTTC. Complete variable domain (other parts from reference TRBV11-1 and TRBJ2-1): EAEVAQSPRYKITEKSQAVAFWCDPISGHATLYWYRQILGQGPELLVQFQDESVVDDSQLPKDRFSAERLKGVDSTLKIQPAELGDSAMYLCASSFQVNEQFFGPGTRLTVL.

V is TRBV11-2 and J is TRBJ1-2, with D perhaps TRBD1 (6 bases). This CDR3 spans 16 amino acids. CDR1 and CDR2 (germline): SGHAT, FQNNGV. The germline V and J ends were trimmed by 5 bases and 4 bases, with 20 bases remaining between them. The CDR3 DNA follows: TGTGCCAGCAGCCCAATCGGGGGGCGCGGAGGCTATGGCTACACCTTC. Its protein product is CASSPIGGRGGYGYTF.

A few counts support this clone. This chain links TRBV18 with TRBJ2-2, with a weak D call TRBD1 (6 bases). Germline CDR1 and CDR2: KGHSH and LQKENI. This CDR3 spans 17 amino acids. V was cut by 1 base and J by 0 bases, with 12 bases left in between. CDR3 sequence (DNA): TGTGCCAGCTCACCACTCGACAGGACTTCGAACACCGGGGAGCTGTTTTTT. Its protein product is CASSPLDRTSNTGELFF.

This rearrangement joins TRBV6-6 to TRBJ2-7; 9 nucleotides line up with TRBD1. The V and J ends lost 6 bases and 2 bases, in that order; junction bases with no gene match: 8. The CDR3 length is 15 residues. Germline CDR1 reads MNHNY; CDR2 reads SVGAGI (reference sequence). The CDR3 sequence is CASRDPRDRAYEQYF. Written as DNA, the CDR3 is TGTGCCAGCAGGGACCCCCGGGACAGGGCCTACGAGCAGTACTTC.

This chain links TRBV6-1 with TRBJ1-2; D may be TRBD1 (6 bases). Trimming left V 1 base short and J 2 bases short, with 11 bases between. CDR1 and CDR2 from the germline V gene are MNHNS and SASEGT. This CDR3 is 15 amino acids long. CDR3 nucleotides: TGTGCCAGCAGTGAAGGTGGGGGCGCGAACTATGGCTACACCTTC. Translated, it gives CASSEGGGANYGYTF.

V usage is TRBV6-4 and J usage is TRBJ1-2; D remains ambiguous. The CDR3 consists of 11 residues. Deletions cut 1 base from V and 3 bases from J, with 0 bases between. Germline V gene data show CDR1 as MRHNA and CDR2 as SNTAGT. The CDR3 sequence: CASSDYYGYTF. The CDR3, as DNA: TGTGCCAGCAGTGACTACTATGGCTACACCTTC.

The CDR3 DNA reads TGTGCCAGCAGTTCGCGGAATACAGGAAACACCATATATTTT. It specifies CASSSRNTGNTIYF. The chain couples TRBV28 to TRBJ1-3, with D uncertain. The CDR3 is made up of 14 amino acids. CDR1 is MDHEN and CDR2 is SYDVKM in the germline V gene. The V end was cut by 4 bases, the J end by 4 bases, with 11 bases between.

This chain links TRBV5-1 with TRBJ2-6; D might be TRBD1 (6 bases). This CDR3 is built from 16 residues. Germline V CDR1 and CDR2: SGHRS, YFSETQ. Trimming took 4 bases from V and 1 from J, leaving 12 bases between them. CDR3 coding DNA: TGCGCCAGCAGCCGGACAGTGCCTTCTGGGGCCAACGTCCTGACTTTC. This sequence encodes CASSRTVPSGANVLTF.

CDR3 amino acids: CSVEGWDEAFF. CDR3 bases: TGCAGCGTTGAAGGATGGGATGAAGCTTTCTTT. The chain links TRBV29-1 to TRBJ1-1; D gene uncertain. The CDR3 sequence is 11 residues long. The V end was cut by 1 base, the J end by 7 bases, with 7 bases between. Germline V gives CDR1 SQVTM, CDR2 ANQGSEA. Combining the CDR3 with reference TRBV29-1 and TRBJ1-1 gives the whole variable domain SAVISQKPSRDICQRGTSLTIQCQVDSQVTMMFWYRQQPGQSLTLIATANQGSEATYESGFVIDKFPISRPNLTFSTLTVSNMSPEDSSIYLCSVEGWDEAFFGQGTRLTVV.

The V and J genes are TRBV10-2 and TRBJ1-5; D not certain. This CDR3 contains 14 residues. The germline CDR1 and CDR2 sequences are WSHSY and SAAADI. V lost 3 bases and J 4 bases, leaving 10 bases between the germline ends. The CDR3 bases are TGCGCCAGCAGTGATGTTCAAGCTAATCAGCCCCAGCATTTT. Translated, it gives CASSDVQANQPQHF.

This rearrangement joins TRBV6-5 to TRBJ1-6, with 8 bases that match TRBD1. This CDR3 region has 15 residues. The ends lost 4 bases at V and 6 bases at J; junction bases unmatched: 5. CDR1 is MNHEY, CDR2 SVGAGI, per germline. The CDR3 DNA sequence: TGTGCCAGCAGTTTTCAGGGGGCCCTTAATTCACCCCTCCACTTT. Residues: CASSFQGALNSPLHF.

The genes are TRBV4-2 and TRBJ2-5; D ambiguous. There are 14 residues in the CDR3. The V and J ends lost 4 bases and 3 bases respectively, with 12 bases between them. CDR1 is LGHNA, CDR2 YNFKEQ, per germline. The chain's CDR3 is CASSPDAFKETQYF. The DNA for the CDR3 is TGTGCCAGCAGCCCGGATGCGTTTAAAGAGACCCAGTACTTC.

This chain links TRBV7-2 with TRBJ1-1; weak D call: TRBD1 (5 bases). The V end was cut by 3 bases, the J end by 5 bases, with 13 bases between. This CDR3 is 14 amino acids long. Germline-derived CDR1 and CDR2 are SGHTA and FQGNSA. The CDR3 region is CASSLSGMYTEAFF. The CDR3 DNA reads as TGTGCCAGCAGCTTGTCAGGGATGTATACTGAAGCTTTCTTT.

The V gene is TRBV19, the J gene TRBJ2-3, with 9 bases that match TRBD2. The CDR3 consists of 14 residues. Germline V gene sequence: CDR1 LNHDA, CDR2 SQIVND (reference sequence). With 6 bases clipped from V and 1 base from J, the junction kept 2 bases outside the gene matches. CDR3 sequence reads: CASRRTSGTDTQYF. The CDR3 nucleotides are TGTGCCAGTAGACGGACTAGCGGCACAGATACGCAGTATTTT.

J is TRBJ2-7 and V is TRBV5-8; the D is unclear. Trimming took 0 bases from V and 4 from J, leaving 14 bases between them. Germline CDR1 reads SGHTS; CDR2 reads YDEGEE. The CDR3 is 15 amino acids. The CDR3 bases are TGTGCCAGCAGCTTGGTAGGCAGTCATGCGTACGAGCAGTACTTC. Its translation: CASSLVGSHAYEQYF. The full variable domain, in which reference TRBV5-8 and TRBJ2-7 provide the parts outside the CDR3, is EAGVTQSPTHLIKTRGQQATLRCSPISGHTSVYWYQQALGLGLQFLLWYDEGEERNRGNFPPRFSGRQFPNYSSELNVNALELEDSALYLCASSLVGSHAYEQYFGPGTRLTVT.

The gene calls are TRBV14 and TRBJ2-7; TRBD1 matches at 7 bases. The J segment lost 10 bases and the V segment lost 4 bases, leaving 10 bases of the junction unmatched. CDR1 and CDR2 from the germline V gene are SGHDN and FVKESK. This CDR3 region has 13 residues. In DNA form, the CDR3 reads TGTGCCAGCAGCCTACAGGGGTCGCGAAGACAGTACTTC. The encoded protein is CASSLQGSRRQYF.

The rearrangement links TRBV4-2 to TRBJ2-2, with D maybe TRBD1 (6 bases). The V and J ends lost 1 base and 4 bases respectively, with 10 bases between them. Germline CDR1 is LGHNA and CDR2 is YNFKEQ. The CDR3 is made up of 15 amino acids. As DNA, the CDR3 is TGTGCCAGCAGCCAAGGGTACAGGGCCACCGGGGAGCTGTTTTTT. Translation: CASSQGYRATGELFF.

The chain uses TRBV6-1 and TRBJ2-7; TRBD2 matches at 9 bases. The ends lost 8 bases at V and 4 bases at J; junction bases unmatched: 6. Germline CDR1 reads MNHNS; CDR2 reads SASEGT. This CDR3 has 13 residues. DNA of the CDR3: TGTGCCAGCCTTGGGCTAGCGGGGTACGAGCAGTACTTC. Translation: CASLGLAGYEQYF.

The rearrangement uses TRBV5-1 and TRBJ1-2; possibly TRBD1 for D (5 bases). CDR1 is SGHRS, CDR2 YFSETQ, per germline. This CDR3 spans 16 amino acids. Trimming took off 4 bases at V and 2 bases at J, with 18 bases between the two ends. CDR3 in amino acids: CASSTGTLRTNYGYTF. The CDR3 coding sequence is TGCGCCAGCAGCACAGGTACCCTTCGCACAAACTATGGCTACACCTTC.

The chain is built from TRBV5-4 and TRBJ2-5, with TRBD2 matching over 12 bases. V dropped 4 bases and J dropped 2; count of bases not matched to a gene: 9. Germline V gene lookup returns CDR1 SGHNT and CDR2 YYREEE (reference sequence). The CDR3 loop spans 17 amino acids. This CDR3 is CASSDGATSGGQETQYF. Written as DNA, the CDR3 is TGTGCCAGCAGCGACGGAGCCACTAGCGGGGGGCAAGAGACCCAGTACTTC. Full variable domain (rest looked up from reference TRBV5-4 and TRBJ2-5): ETGVTQSPTHLIKTRGQQVTLRCSSQSGHNTVSWYQQALGQGPQFIFQYYREEENGRGNFPPRFSGLQFPNYSSELNVNALELDDSALYLCASSDGATSGGQETQYFGPGTRLLVL.

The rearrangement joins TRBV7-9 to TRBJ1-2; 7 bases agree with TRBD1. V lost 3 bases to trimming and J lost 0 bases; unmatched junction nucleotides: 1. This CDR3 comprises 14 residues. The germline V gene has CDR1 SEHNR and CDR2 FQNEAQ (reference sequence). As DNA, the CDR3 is TGTGCCAGCAGCTTGACAGGGACTAACTATGGCTACACCTTC. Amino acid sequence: CASSLTGTNYGYTF.

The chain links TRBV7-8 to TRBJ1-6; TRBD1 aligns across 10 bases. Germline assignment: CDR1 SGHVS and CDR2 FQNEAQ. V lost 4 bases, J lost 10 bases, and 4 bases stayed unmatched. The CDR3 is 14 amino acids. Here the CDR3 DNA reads TGTGCCAGCAGCTCCGGGACAGGGGCGTCACCCCTCCACTTT. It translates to CASSSGTGASPLHF.

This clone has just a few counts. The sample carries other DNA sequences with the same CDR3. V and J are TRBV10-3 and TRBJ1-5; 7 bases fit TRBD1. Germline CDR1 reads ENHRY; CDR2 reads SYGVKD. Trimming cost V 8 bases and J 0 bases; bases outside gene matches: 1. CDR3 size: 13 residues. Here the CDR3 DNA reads TGTGCCATCGGGACAGATAGCAATCAGCCCCAGCATTTT. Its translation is CAIGTDSNQPQHF.

The CDR3 DNA reads TGTGCCAGCAGAGGTCACGGGACAGGGGATAATGAGCAGTTCTTC. Amino acid sequence: CASRGHGTGDNEQFF. The chain couples TRBV6-5 to TRBJ2-1, with 10 bases fitting TRBD1. J gave up 7 bases and V 6 bases, and 9 bases lay outside the gene matches. The germline CDR1 and CDR2 sequences are MNHEY and SVGAGI. This CDR3 contains 15 residues.